These 7 T cell receptor beta chains came from one sample sequenced in a study of PD-L1 blockade in urothelial cancer. Generated by immunoSEQ multiplex PCR, the TCRdb table keeps only in-frame clones and is missing some. The table lists about 52,000 clones, approximately 80% of them singletons. Sample time point: pretreatment peripheral blood. Sequenced here: PBMCs, sampled around atezolizumab (anti-PD-L1) treatment. All receptors derive from a man aged 50-60 years with urothelial cancer.

The chain uses TRBV6-6 and TRBJ2-7; a possible D gene is TRBD1 (6 bases). Germline lookup yields CDR1 MNHNY and CDR2 SVGAGI (reference sequence). There are 15 residues in the CDR3. With 6 bases removed from V and 2 bases from J, the gap between germline ends came to 17 bases. DNA of the CDR3: TGTGCCAGCAGACAGGACAGCCGAATCACCTACGAGCAGTACTTC. Translating it yields CASRQDSRITYEQYF.

The chain recombines TRBV6-4 with TRBJ2-1; a weak D match, TRBD1 (6 bases). The CDR3 length is 13 residues. The V gene's germline CDR1 is MRHNA and CDR2 SNTAGT. Trimming removed 4 bases at V and 5 bases at J, with 9 bases between. CDR3 amino acids: CASSGQGNNEQFF. The CDR3 DNA sequence: TGTGCCAGCAGTGGCCAGGGGAACAATGAGCAGTTCTTC.

The rearrangement joins TRBV7-8 to TRBJ1-5; D is perhaps TRBD1 (6 bases). Trimming took off 3 bases at V and 0 bases at J, with 18 bases between the two ends. The germline CDR1 and CDR2 sequences are SGHVS and FQNEAQ. The CDR3 has 18 residues. Written as DNA, the CDR3 is TGTGCCAGCAGCTTGGGAACCGGGACACAGTATAGCAATCAGCCCCAGCATTTT. This encodes CASSLGTGTQYSNQPQHF.

The chain is built from TRBV18 and TRBJ2-7; 9 nucleotides line up with TRBD2. J lost 5 bases, V lost 8 bases, and 16 bases had no gene match. Germline loops: CDR1 KGHSH, CDR2 LQKENI. The CDR3 sequence is 16 residues long. CDR3 loop: CASPYGLAPGQDEQYF. CDR3 coding DNA: TGTGCCAGCCCCTACGGACTAGCGCCAGGTCAGGACGAGCAGTACTTC.

The chain carries TRBV4-2 and TRBJ2-7, with D maybe TRBD2 (6 bases). The CDR3 covers 14 residues. CDR1 is LGHNA and CDR2 is YNFKEQ in the germline V gene. V was trimmed by 3 bases and J by 2 bases, leaving 11 bases between them. Here the CDR3 DNA reads TGTGCCAGCAGCCAGGGGGGAGTACCCTACGAGCAGTACTTC. It specifies CASSQGGVPYEQYF.

The CDR3 sequence is CASSLVAAGTEAFF. As DNA, the CDR3 is TGTGCCAGCAGCTTAGTGGCAGCGGGCACTGAAGCTTTCTTT. V and J are TRBV5-8 and TRBJ1-1; D uncertain. Per the germline V gene, CDR1 is SGHTS and CDR2 is YDEGEE. The CDR3 is made up of 14 amino acids. V shed 2 bases and J shed 4 bases, with 12 bases lying between them.

In its sample, this clone was seen a few times. The chain employs TRBV6-6 and TRBJ2-7; 7 nucleotides match TRBD1. This CDR3 contains 13 residues. V dropped 6 bases and J dropped 4; count of bases not matched to a gene: 6. CDR1 and CDR2 (germline): MNHNY, SVGAGI (reference sequence). The CDR3 spells CASSPGTAYEQYF. In DNA form, the CDR3 reads TGTGCCAGCAGCCCCGGGACAGCTTACGAGCAGTACTTC.